This entry features one T cell receptor beta chain sequence. Its recognized antigen is unknown. Base-call qualities are not available, and no considerably larger clone is one nucleotide away. The data derive from a study of cytomegalovirus exposure and HLA in healthy donors (dated by TCRdb to the late 2010s). In the study overall: An earlier analysis of some 620 of the donors reported about 260 Gb of sequence data and some 110 million unique TCR beta sequences obtained from around 180 million T cells. Roughly 300 gigabases of sequencing data and around 87 million unique TCR sequences were included in an early release covering several hundred HLA-typed donors. Of the roughly 420 genotyped donors, less than 90% were placed in the genetic ancestry cluster associated with self-reported Caucasian donors. The aim of the study was to test whether cataloging public T cell receptors could identify signatures of past pathogen exposure. The study profiled the T cell repertoires of under 700 subjects by immunosequencing and related them to cytomegalovirus serostatus. Along with the approximately 620-subject first cohort, a separate validation cohort of about 110 different subjects was used. To predict cytomegalovirus infection status, the study combined high-throughput TCR immunosequencing, statistical association of individual TCRs with disease status, and machine learning. A later analysis re-examined previously published TCR beta repertoires from more than 600 donors and added high-resolution HLA genotyping to investigate patterns of TCR occurrence. Rather than using new phenotypic data, the later analysis identified candidate immune exposures from TCR beta sequences and from how often those sequences occurred across donors. An earlier analysis of some 600 of the donors applied high-throughput TCR beta sequencing to assess whether each TCR beta V gene segment acted as functional or pseudogenic. Donor age, sex, ethnicity and CMV serostatus were collected together with the repertoire data. In a later genetic analysis, genome-wide SNP genotypes for about three fifths of the roughly 670 donors were used, and that subset was treated as a discovery cohort. All discovery cohort repertoires had been generated using a single sequencing platform. HLA typing covered class I and class II loci at four-digit resolution. Typing coverage varied by locus: roughly 620-630 donors for A, B, C, DRB1 and DQB1; roughly 510 for DQA1; approximately 570 for DPA1; roughly 450 for DPB1. Five DR-DQ haplotypes were treated as single units for association and clustering because of strong linkage in the cohort. Among some 400 genotyped donors of the cohort, an average of roughly 230,000 unique TCR beta nucleotide sequences was sequenced per donor, of which 15% to 20% were non-productive.

The CDR3, from cysteine to phenylalanine, totals 16 residues. Left in the record is the CDR3 DNA by itself, 48 bases read in frame from the first base. V is trimmed back by 1 base and J by 6 bases, and the junction contains 9 bases that no gene match accounts for. CDR1 and CDR2, per the germline V gene, are SGHAT and FQNNGV. The cohort comprised under 700 healthy bone marrow donors. Cohort members were all nominally healthy when sampled, although unrecorded immune exposures were likely present. The donor was CMV seropositive and was included in the group of 250 to 300 seropositive cohort members. Each donor provided a peripheral blood sample, and peripheral blood mononuclear cells were used for TCR beta sequencing. Genomic DNA was extracted from the blood cell samples with the Qiagen DNeasy Blood Extraction Kit. Receptor amplification or capture employed the immunoSEQ multiplex PCR assay. A mixture of 60 forward primers for TCR Vbeta segments and 13 reverse primers for TCR Jbeta segments was used in the multiplex PCR. The CDR3 region of rearranged TCR beta genes was amplified from genomic DNA by a multiplex PCR assay. Amplified TCR beta libraries were sequenced as 87-base-pair reads on the Illumina HiSeq System. Turning to the authors' computational methods: A later analysis counted about 76 million unique TCR beta chains across the 700 or so repertoires, and some 11 million of these chains were shared by at least two donors. A nearest-neighbor algorithm error-corrected the raw reads and collapsed the reads into unique sequences, merging closely related sequences to remove PCR and sequencing errors. To assign V, D and J gene segments, CDR3 sequences were aligned to IMGT reference sequences. For a sequence to be retained, at least a six-nucleotide match to both a V gene segment and a J gene segment was required. Rearrangements were classified as productive when the CDR3 lacked stop codons and remained in frame with V and J, and all other rearrangements were classified as non-productive. Following IMGT convention, CDR3 was defined as the stretch from the second conserved V-encoded cysteine up to the conserved J-encoded phenylalanine. In an earlier analysis of 550 to 650 of the donors, sequences lacking an unambiguous match to a single V gene segment were excluded. In an earlier analysis of 450 to 700 of the donors, V segments were called functional above 56.7% productive rearrangements and were called segregating when the between-donor standard deviation exceeded 5%. A statistical classification framework was built for diagnosing cytomegalovirus status from the catalog of TCR beta chain sequences. V and J gene assignment, in a later analysis, came from comparing TCR nucleotide sequences with IMGT/GENE-DB human TR gene sequences. Using the TCRdist pipeline, a later analysis assigned CDR3 sequences along with most-parsimonious VDJ recombination scenarios. A later analysis defined each TCR beta chain by its CDR3 amino acid sequence plus V-gene family, and excluded reads lacking a unique V-gene family. To address suspected cross-contamination and a sequencing artifact, a later analysis removed around 600 highly shared, low-generation-probability nucleotide sequences. For each public chain, a later analysis derived a clonal expansion index from normalized ranks of inferred template counts within each repertoire. Generation probabilities in a later analysis came from a VDJ recombination model fitted to out-of-frame rearrangements, and those results were checked against IGoR. Hypergeometric tests were used in a later analysis to score TCR-TCR, TCR-HLA and TCR-CMV co-occurrence, with a repertoire-size bias correction applied to the TCR pairs. In a later analysis, false discovery rates were estimated by permuting HLA or CMV assignments 20 times. In a later analysis, co-occurring TCRs were grouped using DBSCAN, and TCRdist sequence similarity was added for clustering within HLA-allele-positive subsets. For co-occurrence clustering, repertoires with fewer than 30,000 or more than 120,000 public chains were excluded, along with roughly 5 repertoires with anomalous nucleotide sharing. This is the immuneACCESS table as TCRdb keeps it, with only in-frame sequences that have V and J called. A part of the clones is gone; compared with another copy, unresolved V genes explain less than half, and the rest is unexplained. V and J calls and clone size follow that table, whereas D and trimming were derived from the DNA. In all, the sample holds 70,000 to 100,000 clones, and 55% to 70% of those were seen once. The ten largest account for about a fifth of the sample.

General study outcomes and caveats: The authors suggested that the approach could potentially be generalized to other disease states and immunological phenotypes. The classifier was reported to diagnose cytomegalovirus status with high specificity and sensitivity in both the original cohort and the validation cohort. Some IMGT-functional V segments, including TRBV6-2 and TRBV6-3, could not be distinguished by the 87-base-pair reads and were therefore excluded. Across donors, most TCR sequences were observed very rarely, whereas some public TCRs were present in many individuals. The cohort was sequenced for TCR beta chains only, and without alpha or paired-chain data the features that could be detected were limited. The only immune exposure information available for the cohort was CMV serostatus. A later analysis found that HLA-associated TCR beta chains were more clonally expanded and had lower generation probabilities than equally common non-associated chains. In vitro tests confirmed that a few of the cytomegalovirus-associated TCR beta chains recognize cytomegalovirus antigens. Linkage disequilibrium might explain the correlated functional status among segregating V segments, but an unknown experimental factor could not be ruled out. Compared with the approximately 720-donor mean, donors in an Asian-associated ancestry cluster had fewer N-insertions in productive TCRs, according to a later genetic analysis. HLA typing was unavailable for some donors at each locus, so association tests used only the typed subset. Specific HLA alleles were associated with around 18,000 TCR beta sequences at a false discovery rate of 0.05 in a later analysis. According to a later analysis, most CMV-associated TCR beta chains appeared to be HLA-restricted, and the HLA associations seemed to be driven largely by CMV exposure. A group of highly shared sequence variants was considered likely to be a technical artifact of the sequencing pipeline. The study listed 170 or so TCR beta chains as associated with cytomegalovirus. An earlier analysis of around 600 of the donors showed that most TCR beta V segments appeared in productive rearrangements either about 87% or about 30% of the time, which broadly matched IMGT annotations. V-gene and J-gene trimming of TCR beta chains was associated with a missense DCLRE1C variant in a later genetic analysis, and the association was replicated in an independent cohort. A further reported finding was that TCR beta sequences accurately predicted the HLA-A and HLA-B alleles for most subjects in the first cohort. Presence/absence analyses assumed roughly uniform sequencing depth across donors, an assumption that may not hold. The earlier analysis of approximately 590 of the donors excluded roughly 16 rarely observed V segments, including chromosome 9 orphons, because counts were too low. According to a later analysis, parvovirus B19, influenza, CMV and Epstein-Barr virus appeared linked to several top co-occurrence clusters. Strong co-occurrence of HLA alleles, especially DR and DQ, made assigning TCR associations to individual alleles difficult. In a later analysis, the rate of TCR association differed among HLA loci, with DRB1 alleles having the most associated TCRs and HLA-C alleles having the fewest.

The sample consisted of PBMCs. Recombination linked TRBV11-2 to TRBJ2-7; 10 bases in between match TRBD2. This TCR was recovered from a woman in her fifties or sixties in good health and CMV-seropositive. The CDR3 reads as follows: CASSLVSGGVYGEQYF. The DNA sequence reads TGTGCCAGCAGCTTAGTCAGCGGGGGGGTATATGGCGAGCAGTACTTC.